The 5 T cell receptor beta chains given below trace back to one sample, sequenced in a study of vaccination and CD4 T cells after COVID-19. An Oncomine TCR Beta short-read assay was used to sequence the DNA from cultured CD4+ T cells. TCRdb itself ran the PCR reads through MiXCR, one entry per CDR3 protein. The table has under 15,000 distinct CDR3 sequences, over 50% seen once. Described treatment: roughly ten-day PBMC culture with coronavirus spike peptide pools or control peptides (ViraFEST assay). Their cognate antigens are unknown. Material: CD4+ T cells from blood, cultured in vitro. The receptors were gathered from a human donor who had recovered from COVID-19.

The rearrangement links TRBV7-8 to TRBJ1-2, with a weak D call TRBD1 (6 bases). V was pared by 5 bases and J by 4 bases, with 17 bases between. Per germline, CDR1 SGHVS and CDR2 FQNEAQ. CDR3 length: 15 residues. CDR3 protein: CASSPTGFAAYGYTF. The CDR3 nucleotides read TGTGCCAGCAGCCCAACAGGGTTTGCCGCCTATGGCTACACCTTC.

The chain is built from TRBV6-4 and TRBJ2-3; tentative D call: TRBD1 (6 bases). The germline gives CDR1 MRHNA, CDR2 SNTAGT. The CDR3 is 14 amino acids. V was shortened by 2 bases and J by 0 bases, with 6 bases between the two germline ends. CDR3 in DNA: TGTGCCAGCAGTGACGGACAGAGCACAGATACGCAGTATTTT. Translation gives CASSDGQSTDTQYF.

This clonotype was observed a few times. The chain joins TRBV7-2 to TRBJ1-1, with D unclear. Germline V gives CDR1 SGHTA, CDR2 FQGNSA. This CDR3 has 14 amino acids. The V end lost 4 bases, the J end lost 4 bases, and 13 bases lay between the germline ends. The CDR3 spells CASSSSVRVTEAFF. CDR3 nucleotide sequence: TGTGCCAGCAGCTCCAGCGTGCGCGTCACTGAAGCTTTCTTT.

The gene calls are TRBV27 and TRBJ1-2; 8 bases line up with TRBD1. The germline CDR1 and CDR2 sequences are MNHEY and SMNVEV (reference sequence). The junction had 13 bases not matched to a gene; V was cut back by 6 bases and J by 7 bases. The CDR3 runs to 15 residues. Here the CDR3 DNA reads TGTGCCAGCAGAGACCCAGGGGGCGCAACCCGTGGCTACACCTTC. This translates into CASRDPGGATRGYTF.

This clonotype has just a few counts. The rearrangement uses TRBV6-5 and TRBJ2-2; TRBD1 matches 8 bases. The germline CDR1 and CDR2 sequences are MNHEY and SVGAGI. CDR3 length: 18 amino acids. V was pared by 3 bases and J by 1 base, with 10 bases of the junction left unmatched. The CDR3 DNA reads as TGTGCCAGCAGTTATGCCCCGACCGGGACAGGGAACACCGGGGAGCTGTTTTTT. Translating gives CASSYAPTGTGNTGELFF.